The T cell receptor (beta chain) under discussion was sequenced for a study of blood T cell repertoires in COVID-19. Germline V lookup: CDR1 KGHSH, CDR2 LQKENI. The CDR3 has 16 residues. V shed 2 bases and J shed 9 bases, with 17 bases lying between them. Methods used by the authors: Reference gene primers were amplified, and this amplification served to estimate nucleated cell counts. Profiling relied on immunoSEQ multiplex PCR, and the TCRdb table lists in-frame clones only, not all of them. The V and J calls and clone size were taken over from that table, and D and trimming were inferred from the DNA. The sample lists fewer than 180,000 clones, approximately 84% occurring once.

What was sequenced was peripheral blood. The sequence derives from a man in his 70s with acute or convalescent COVID-19. The V and J genes are TRBV18 and TRBJ1-6; TRBD1 might be the D (5 bases). CDR3 residues: CASSPRVQGSGSPLHF. In nucleotides, the CDR3 is TGTGCCAGCTCACCAAGGGTGCAGGGTTCAGGTTCACCCCTCCACTTT. The full variable domain, completed using reference TRBV18 and TRBJ1-6, is NAGVMQNPRHLVRRRGQEARLRCSPMKGHSHVYWYRQLPEEGLKFMVYLQKENIIDESGMPKERFSAEFPKEGPSILRIQQVVRGDSAAYFCASSPRVQGSGSPLHFGNGTRLTVT.